The next 5 T cell receptor beta chains were all read from a single sample in a study of breast tumors, draining lymph nodes, adjacent tissues. A single record per CDR3 protein comes from TCRdb applying MiXCR to the multiplex PCR reads. The repertoire consists of roughly 20,000 distinct CDR3 sequences, with about 41% occurring once and the leading ten covering 24%. The sequenced material came from breast tumor tissue. All receptors come from a female donor with breast cancer. Some clones in this sample may be carry-over from other donors' samples.

This clonotype has only a few counts. Given a much more abundant clone one base away, this may be a read error. The gene calls are TRBV9 and TRBJ2-1, with D possibly matching TRBD2 (6 bases). CDR3 length equals 14 residues. The germline gives CDR1 SGDLS, CDR2 YYNGEE. CDR3 nucleotide sequence: TGTGCCAACAGCCCCTATCTAGCGTCCGGTGAGCAGTTCTTC. Translated: CANSPYLASGEQFF.

This clonotype was seen ten or more times. The gene calls are TRBV29-1 and TRBJ1-2, with 7 bases identical to TRBD1. The CDR3 runs to 15 residues. With 5 bases clipped from V and 4 bases from J, the junction kept 13 bases outside the gene matches. Per the germline V gene, CDR1 is SQVTM and CDR2 is ANQGSEA. The CDR3 region has the DNA TGCAGCGTTTACGGGACAGCGGGGGATAGCTATGGCTACACCTTC. As protein: CSVYGTAGDSYGYTF.

This clonotype was counted at least ten times. The chain combines TRBV5-6 with TRBJ2-7; the match to TRBD2 covers 8 bases. Germline V gene lookup returns CDR1 SGHDT and CDR2 YYEEEE. Germline trimming cut 5 bases from V and 5 bases from J; bases unmatched to any gene: 6. There are 13 residues in the CDR3. CDR3 region: CASRFWRGDEQYF. Here the CDR3 DNA reads TGTGCCAGCAGGTTCTGGCGGGGGGACGAGCAGTACTTC.

The chain uses TRBV5-1 and TRBJ2-2; the match to TRBD1 covers 10 bases. The CDR3 covers 19 residues. In germline, CDR1 is SGHRS, CDR2 YFSETQ. V shed 0 bases, J shed 7 bases, and the junction held 15 bases outside the gene matches. The CDR3, as DNA: TGCGCCAGCAGCTTGGGACAGGGGGCCTCTAGCGCAGAGGGCGGGGAGCTGTTTTTT. Amino acid sequence: CASSLGQGASSAEGGELFF.

On this clonotype itself: Its ends do not fully match the called genes, so a read error is possible. The chain combines TRBV20-1 with TRBJ2-7; 9 bases agree with TRBD1. The CDR3 is 13 residues long. Germline CDR1 is DFQATT and CDR2 is SNEGSKA (reference sequence). The CDR3 loop is CSSRDRASYAQYF. The CDR3 DNA sequence: TGCAGTTCCCGGGACAGGGCCTCCTACGCGCAGTACTTC.